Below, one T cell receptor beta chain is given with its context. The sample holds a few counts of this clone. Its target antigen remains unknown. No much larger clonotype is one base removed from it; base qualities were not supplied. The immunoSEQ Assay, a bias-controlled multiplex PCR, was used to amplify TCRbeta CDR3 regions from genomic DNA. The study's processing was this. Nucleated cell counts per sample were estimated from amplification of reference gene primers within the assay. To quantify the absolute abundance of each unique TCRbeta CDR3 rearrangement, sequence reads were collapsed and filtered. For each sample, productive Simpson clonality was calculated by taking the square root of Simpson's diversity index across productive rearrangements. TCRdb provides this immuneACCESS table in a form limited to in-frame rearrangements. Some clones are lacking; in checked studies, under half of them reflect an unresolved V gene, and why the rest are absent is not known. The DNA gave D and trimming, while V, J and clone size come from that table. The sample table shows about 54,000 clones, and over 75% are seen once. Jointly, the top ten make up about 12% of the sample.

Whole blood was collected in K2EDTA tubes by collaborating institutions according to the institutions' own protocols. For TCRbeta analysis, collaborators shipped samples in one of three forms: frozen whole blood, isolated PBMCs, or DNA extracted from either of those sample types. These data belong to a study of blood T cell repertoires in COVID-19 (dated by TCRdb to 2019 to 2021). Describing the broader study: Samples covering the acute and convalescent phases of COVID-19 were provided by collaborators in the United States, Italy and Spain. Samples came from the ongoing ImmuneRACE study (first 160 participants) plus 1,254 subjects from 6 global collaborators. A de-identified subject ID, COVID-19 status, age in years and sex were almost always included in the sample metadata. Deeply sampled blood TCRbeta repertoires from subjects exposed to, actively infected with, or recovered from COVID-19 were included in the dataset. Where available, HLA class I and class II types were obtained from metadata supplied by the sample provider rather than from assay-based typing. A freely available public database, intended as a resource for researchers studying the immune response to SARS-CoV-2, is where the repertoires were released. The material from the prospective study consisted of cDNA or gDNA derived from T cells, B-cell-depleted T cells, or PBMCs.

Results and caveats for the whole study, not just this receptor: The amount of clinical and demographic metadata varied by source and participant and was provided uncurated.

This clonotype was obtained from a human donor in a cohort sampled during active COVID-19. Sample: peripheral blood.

The DNA is TGTGCCAGCAGCTTATCAGGGTGGGACAGGGGTAATTCACCCCTCCACTTT. Its amino acids are CASSLSGWDRGNSPLHF. The V gene is TRBV7-9 and the J gene is TRBJ1-6, with 10 middle bases fitting TRBD1. V is pruned by 2 bases and J by 6 bases, leaving 7 bases of the junction without a gene match. The CDR3 starts with the cysteine, ends with the phenylalanine, and has 17 residues. The retained sequence is limited to the CDR3, 51 bases, with the frame set at the first base. CDR1 and CDR2, looked up from the germline V gene (reference sequence), are SEHNR and FQNEAQ.